One sample yielded the 18 T cell receptor beta chains listed below, sequenced in a study of blood T cell repertoires in COVID-19. Only in-frame clones appear in the TCRdb table, and some are missing; sequencing was by immunoSEQ multiplex PCR. The sample lists 150,000 to 200,000 clones; about 88% were seen once. Sequencing used peripheral blood. The receptor set was obtained from a man in his 60s with acute or convalescent COVID-19.

This clone was detected a few times. The rearrangement uses TRBV12-3 or TRBV12-4 and TRBJ1-3; no reliable D call. Between the trimmed V and J ends, which lost 7 bases and 0 bases, there was a span of 4 bases. CDR3 length equals 12 residues. The CDR3 coding sequence is TGTGCCAGCACCTTCTCTGGAAACACCATATATTTT. Its protein is CASTFSGNTIYF.

The J gene is TRBJ2-5, the V gene TRBV7-9, with a tentative D call TRBD1 (5 bases). Per germline, CDR1 SEHNR and CDR2 FQNEAQ (reference sequence). The CDR3 spans 19 residues. The germline V and J ends were trimmed by 1 base and 4 bases, with 25 bases remaining between them. The CDR3 nucleotides read TGTGCCAGCAGCTTAGTTCGGGCAGGGCAACGGGTGTTGAGAGAGACCCAGTACTTC. Encoded protein: CASSLVRAGQRVLRETQYF.

The genes are TRBV7-2 and TRBJ2-4; the match to TRBD2 covers 8 bases. This CDR3 is built from 19 residues. The junction had 17 bases not matched to a gene; V was cut back by 5 bases and J by 2 bases. Per the germline V gene, CDR1 is SGHTA and CDR2 is FQGNSA. CDR3 sequence: CASSTQLAAASSTKNIQYF. The CDR3 region has the DNA TGTGCCAGCAGCACACAACTAGCGGCGGCAAGTTCGACCAAAAACATTCAGTACTTC.

In its sample, this clone was seen once. The chain links TRBV19 to TRBJ1-6, with D unresolved. Germline V CDR1 and CDR2: LNHDA, SQIVND (reference sequence). V gave up 4 bases and J gave up 11 bases, with 9 bases separating them. The CDR3 has 12 residues. The CDR3 DNA follows: TGTGCCAGTAGTAACACCGTGACACCCCTCCACTTT. It specifies CASSNTVTPLHF.

As for this clone: The junction and the germline gene differ at one end; a read error may be behind it. This chain connects TRBV7-9 to TRBJ2-1; TRBD2 is a possible D gene (6 bases). CDR1 and CDR2 from the germline V gene are SEHNR and FQNEAQ (reference sequence). This CDR3 is 14 amino acids long. CDR3 sequence (DNA): TGTGCCAGCAGTTTAGGGGACTCCTTCGATGAGCAGTTCTTC. Residues: CASSLGDSFDEQFF. The full variable domain, completed using reference TRBV7-9 and TRBJ2-1, is DTGVSQNPRHKITKRGQNVTFRCDPISEHNRLYWYRQTLGQGPEFLTYFQNEAQLEKSRLLSDRFSAERPKGSFSTLEIQRTEQGDSAMYLCASSLGDSFDEQFFGPGTRLTVL.

The chain is built from TRBV7-9 and TRBJ1-1; TRBD1 is a possible D gene (6 bases). Trimming shortened V by 3 bases and J by 1 base, and 6 bases separated the two germline ends. Per the germline V gene, CDR1 is SEHNR and CDR2 is FQNEAQ (reference sequence). This CDR3 has 13 amino acids. CDR3: CASSLDRNTEAFF. The CDR3 DNA reads as TGTGCCAGCAGCTTGGACAGGAACACTGAAGCTTTCTTT. Full variable domain (outside the CDR3, taken from reference TRBV7-9 and TRBJ1-1): DTGVSQNPRHKITKRGQNVTFRCDPISEHNRLYWYRQTLGQGPEFLTYFQNEAQLEKSRLLSDRFSAERPKGSFSTLEIQRTEQGDSAMYLCASSLDRNTEAFFGQGTRLTVV.

The sample holds many counts of this clone. V usage is TRBV19 and J usage is TRBJ1-1; TRBD1 aligns across 9 bases. V was clipped by 6 bases and J by 1 base; unmatched bases: 6. Per the germline V gene, CDR1 is LNHDA and CDR2 is SQIVND (reference sequence). There are 15 residues in the CDR3. The DNA for the CDR3 is TGTGCCAGTAGCCCTAGGGGACAGGGGAACACTGAAGCTTTCTTT. Translating it yields CASSPRGQGNTEAFF.

The CDR3 spells CASSFGARGGYTF. The CDR3 bases are TGTGCCAGCAGTTTTGGGGCCAGGGGTGGCTACACCTTC. This chain links TRBV12-3 or TRBV12-4 with TRBJ1-2; TRBD1 might be the D (6 bases). V shed 3 bases and J shed 7 bases, with 12 bases lying between them. The CDR3 is 13 residues long.

The V call is TRBV5-1, the J call TRBJ2-3; TRBD2 might be the D (6 bases). CDR3 length: 14 residues. V was pared by 2 bases and J by 2 bases, with 9 bases between. Per germline, CDR1 SGHRS and CDR2 YFSETQ. The CDR3 reads CASSLGGDTDTQYF. The CDR3 DNA follows: TGCGCCAGCAGCTTAGGAGGGGACACAGATACGCAGTATTTT. Drawing the rest from reference TRBV5-1 and TRBJ2-3, the complete variable domain is KAGVTQTPRYLIKTRGQQVTLSCSPISGHRSVSWYQQTPGQGLQFLFEYFSETQRNKGNFPGRFSGRQFSNSRSEMNVSTLELGDSALYLCASSLGGDTDTQYFGPGTRLTVL.

This rearrangement joins TRBV19 to TRBJ2-3; no clear D gene. CDR3 length: 11 residues. The ends were cut back, 7 bases at V and 6 bases at J, with 8 bases in the middle. Germline CDR1 and CDR2: LNHDA and SQIVND (reference sequence). This chain's CDR3 is CASTSRDTQYF. CDR3 bases: TGTGCCAGTACCTCGAGGGATACGCAGTATTTT.

The chain is built from TRBV6-5 and TRBJ2-1; 7 nucleotides align to TRBD2. V lost 6 bases, J lost 3 bases, and 8 bases stayed unmatched. The CDR3 extends over 15 amino acids. Germline CDR1 is MNHEY and CDR2 is SVGAGI. The CDR3 loop reads CASRGGGSLYNEQFF. The CDR3 DNA reads TGTGCCAGCAGGGGAGGCGGGAGCCTCTACAATGAGCAGTTCTTC.

The chain uses TRBV7-2 and TRBJ1-5, with D hard to call. CDR1 and CDR2 (germline): SGHTA, FQGNSA. The CDR3 is made up of 14 amino acids. V was cut by 1 base and J by 5 bases, with 9 bases left in between. The CDR3 protein is CASSLEQDYQPQHF. CDR3 nucleotides: TGTGCCAGCAGCTTAGAACAAGACTATCAGCCCCAGCATTTT.

This sequence joins TRBV7-2 and TRBJ1-4; no reliable D call. CDR3 length: 14 residues. V shed 3 bases and J shed 3 bases, with 8 bases lying between them. CDR1 and CDR2 (germline): SGHTA, FQGNSA. The CDR3: CASSFGPSNEKLFF. DNA of the CDR3: TGTGCCAGCAGCTTTGGCCCTTCTAATGAAAAACTGTTTTTT.

This clone was observed a single time. The rearrangement uses TRBV2 and TRBJ2-6, with D possibly matching TRBD2 (5 bases). Looked up from germline, CDR1 is SNHLY and CDR2 is FYNNEI. There are 15 residues in the CDR3. Between the trimmed V and J ends, which lost 2 bases and 4 bases, there was a span of 9 bases. The CDR3 nucleotides are TGTGCCAGCAGTGAACGAGGGCTCGGGGCCAACGTCCTGACTTTC. Amino acids: CASSERGLGANVLTF. Supplemented by reference TRBV2 and TRBJ2-6, the full variable domain reads EPEVTQTPSHQVTQMGQEVILRCVPISNHLYFYWYRQILGQKVEFLVSFYNNEISEKSEIFDDQFSVERPDGSNFTLKIRSTKLEDSAMYFCASSERGLGANVLTFGAGSRLTVL.

The chain uses TRBV9 and TRBJ1-6; D is perhaps TRBD1 (5 bases). The CDR3 has 15 residues. V was cut by 3 bases and J by 6 bases, with 13 bases left in between. CDR1 and CDR2 (germline): SGDLS, YYNGEE. CDR3 in amino acids: CASSAPDRINSPLHF. The DNA of the CDR3 is TGTGCCAGCAGCGCCCCCGACAGAATTAATTCACCCCTCCACTTT.

This rearrangement joins TRBV6-1 to TRBJ1-5; D gene unclear. Germline V CDR1 and CDR2: MNHNS, SASEGT. The CDR3 loop spans 13 amino acids. V dropped 3 bases and J dropped 1 base, with 4 bases sitting between them. The CDR3 loop is CASSDRSNQPQHF. The CDR3 DNA sequence: TGTGCCAGCAGTGACAGAAGCAATCAGCCCCAGCATTTT.

The V and J genes are TRBV6-6 and TRBJ1-2, with D possibly TRBD1 on 5 matching bases. The germline V gene encodes CDR1 MNHNY and CDR2 SVGAGI (reference sequence). V lost 4 bases, J lost 2 bases, and 8 bases lay in between. The CDR3 totals 13 residues. Here the CDR3 reads CASSLDTNYGYTF. The DNA for the CDR3 is TGTGCCAGCAGTTTGGACACAAACTATGGCTACACCTTC.

The chain employs TRBV19 and TRBJ2-1; 9 positions agree with TRBD2. Germline values: CDR1 LNHDA, CDR2 SQIVND (reference sequence). The CDR3 sequence is 16 residues long. The J segment lost 9 bases and the V segment lost 5 bases, leaving 14 bases of the junction unmatched. CDR3: CASSPNPGLARIEQFF. DNA for the CDR3: TGTGCCAGTAGTCCAAACCCGGGACTAGCAAGAATTGAGCAGTTCTTC.